Many counts were recorded for the clone carrying this T cell receptor (beta chain). Its target is unknown. The data originate from a study of T-cell memory formation after mild COVID-19. Study overall: TCR clusters largely stayed donor specific. General study points: Largely, contracting CD4+ clones fell within CM and EM, and contracting CD8+ clones within EMRA. The authors left the SARS-CoV-2 specificity of second-wave clones peaking on day 37 unconfirmed. The pre-infection memory compartment contained some responding clones, suggesting cross-reactive memory joined.

TCRdb processed the 5' RACE reads anew with MiXCR; each CDR3 protein has one entry. The sample has roughly 510,000 distinct CDR3 sequences; around 15% are singletons. The CDR3 has 14 amino acids. Germline V gene sequence: CDR1 SEHNR, CDR2 FQNEAQ (reference sequence). The V end was cut by 6 bases, the J end by 2 bases, with 13 bases between. This TCR came from an adult woman who had mild COVID-19 (a few samples of this study predate the infection). Cell type and time point are not known. The V and J genes are TRBV7-9 and TRBJ2-5; possible D gene TRBD2, 6 bases. The sample taken for sequencing was PBMCs or a T cell subset sorted from them (not recorded which). CDR3 sequence (DNA): TGTGCCAGCAGTCCGCGGGACTCTCAAGAGACCCAGTACTTC. Translation gives CASSPRDSQETQYF.